Listed here is a single T cell receptor beta chain. Its antigen is unidentified. The junction differs from germline at one of its ends, possibly a read error. No cell sorting was done before RNA was extracted from the tissue. Distant lung tissue was collected more than 3 cm away from the tumor edge. Donors were chemotherapy-naive, newly diagnosed lung cancer surgical patients in China, August–late 2014. The record originates from a study of tumor and adjacent non-tumor tissue in lung cancer. Study as a whole: Millions of productive TCRbeta reads were obtained per sample on average.

General study findings and limits: Compared with tumor, normal lung showed significantly lower TCR diversity.

A modified ARM-PCR protocol with three rounds of nested PCR amplified TCRbeta. TCRdb called the multiplex PCR reads again in MiXCR, with one record for every CDR3 protein. The data show roughly 120,000 distinct CDR3 sequences, about 63% seen once. The sequence was collected from a man in his sixties with non-small cell lung cancer. The material sequenced was distant non-tumor lung tissue.

The DNA of the CDR3 is TGTGCCAGTGGGCCACCCGGGACAGGGACCTACGGGCAGTACTTC. Its protein product is CASGPPGTGTYGQYF. The chain combines TRBV12-5 with TRBJ2-7, with 9 bases lining up with TRBD1. Germline V gene data show CDR1 as LGHNT and CDR2 as FRNRAP. This CDR3 is built from 15 residues.